A single sample gave rise to the 27 T cell receptor beta chains below, sequenced in a study of shared clonotypes between healthy human individuals. Libraries were prepared by immunoSEQ multiplex PCR; TCRdb keeps only in-frame clonotypes and omits some of them. The sample holds hundreds of thousands of clones, approximately 96% seen once. CD8 cells regarded as naive lacked CD45RO, were positively chosen for CCR7, and omitted terminally differentiated effector memory CD45RA+ cells. The sequenced sample consisted of naive CD8+ T cells sorted from blood. The receptor source for this set is a woman between 25 and 40 years old in good health.

The chain links TRBV11-2 to TRBJ2-7; 9 bases align to TRBD1. The junction had 3 bases not matched to a gene; V was cut back by 3 bases and J by 3 bases. The CDR3 covers 14 residues. Per the germline V gene, CDR1 is SGHAT and CDR2 is FQNNGV. CDR3 in DNA: TGTGCCAGCAGCTTCTGGGACAGGGACTACGAGCAGTACTTC. Amino acid sequence: CASSFWDRDYEQYF.

The rearrangement joins TRBV27 to TRBJ2-3; a possible D gene is TRBD2 (6 bases). This CDR3 spans 13 amino acids. The V end lost 3 bases, the J end lost 14 bases, and 18 bases lay between the germline ends. Germline CDR1 MNHEY, CDR2 SMNVEV (reference sequence). CDR3 in amino acids: CASSFGRALRGYF. Here the CDR3 DNA reads TGTGCCAGCAGTTTTGGCAGGGCTCTGCGGGGGTATTTT.

The chain has TRBV27 and TRBJ2-1; 8 bases are a match to TRBD1. The CDR3 consists of 15 residues. Germline V lookup: CDR1 MNHEY, CDR2 SMNVEV (reference sequence). J lost 5 bases, V lost 1 base, and 4 bases had no gene match. Written as DNA, the CDR3 is TGTGCCAGCAGTTTATACCAGGGGGCCCACAATGAGCAGTTCTTC. Its protein is CASSLYQGAHNEQFF.

The chain uses TRBV27 and TRBJ2-1; 11 positions agree with TRBD1. This CDR3 contains 15 residues. Looked up from germline, CDR1 is MNHEY and CDR2 is SMNVEV (reference sequence). With 7 bases clipped from V and 6 bases from J, the junction kept 8 bases outside the gene matches. The CDR3: CASTKGTGGGNEQFF. CDR3 nucleotide sequence: TGTGCCAGCACCAAGGGGACAGGGGGGGGCAATGAGCAGTTCTTC.

This chain links TRBV7-9 with TRBJ2-7, with D hard to call. Trimming stripped 0 bases from V and 5 bases from J, with 14 bases between. The CDR3 extends over 15 amino acids. CDR1 is SEHNR, CDR2 FQNEAQ, per germline (reference sequence). The CDR3 coding sequence is TGTGCCAGCAGCTTAGCAATGAGCGTTCAAGACGAGCAGTACTTC. This gives the protein CASSLAMSVQDEQYF.

The rearrangement uses TRBV2 and TRBJ2-5; the match to TRBD2 covers 9 bases. The tail of the sequence fits TRBJ2-7 better, so the J call may be wrong. Germline values: CDR1 SNHLY, CDR2 FYNNEI. This CDR3 is built from 15 residues. The CDR3 coding sequence is TGTGCCAGCAGACAAGCTAGCGGGACATCCTACGAGCAGTACTTC. Its protein is CASRQASGTSYEQYF.

The J gene is TRBJ1-5, the V gene TRBV19, with TRBD1 as a possible D gene (6 bases). V dropped 5 bases and J dropped 4 bases, with 15 bases sitting between them. The CDR3 is 15 residues long. Germline CDR1 reads LNHDA; CDR2 reads SQIVND (reference sequence). The chain's CDR3 is CASSATGGGNQPQHF. The CDR3 DNA sequence: TGTGCCAGTAGTGCGACAGGTGGGGGGAATCAGCCCCAGCATTTT.

This chain uses TRBV28 with TRBJ1-1; D unresolved. Looked up from germline, CDR1 is MDHEN and CDR2 is SYDVKM. The CDR3 loop spans 18 amino acids. V gave up 6 bases and J gave up 1 base, with 24 bases separating them. The CDR3 here is CASSGSWVPIPQNTEAFF. The DNA for the CDR3 is TGTGCCAGCAGCGGGTCGTGGGTGCCTATCCCACAGAACACTGAAGCTTTCTTT.

The CDR3 nucleotides read TGCGCCAGCAGCCGAAGGGACCCCTACGAGCAGTACTTC. The encoded protein is CASSRRDPYEQYF. The chain uses TRBV5-1 and TRBJ2-7; either TRBD1 or TRBD2 may fit D (5 bases each). V was pared by 4 bases and J by 2 bases, with 10 bases between. This CDR3 spans 13 amino acids. The germline gives CDR1 SGHRS, CDR2 YFSETQ.

V gene TRBV2 combines with J gene TRBJ2-1; D is undetermined. The CDR3 is 15 residues long. The germline CDR1 and CDR2 sequences are SNHLY and FYNNEI. Trimming left V 5 bases short and J 7 bases short, with 18 bases between. CDR3 amino acids: CASSNGVTPSNEQFF. DNA for the CDR3: TGTGCCAGCAGTAATGGAGTGACACCCTCGAATGAGCAGTTCTTC. The full variable domain, completed using reference TRBV2 and TRBJ2-1, is EPEVTQTPSHQVTQMGQEVILRCVPISNHLYFYWYRQILGQKVEFLVSFYNNEISEKSEIFDDQFSVERPDGSNFTLKIRSTKLEDSAMYFCASSNGVTPSNEQFFGPGTRLTVL.

CDR3 bases: TGCAGCGTTTGGGACCCCTTTGTAGATGAGCAGTTCTTC. It yields the protein CSVWDPFVDEQFF. This chain links TRBV29-1 with TRBJ2-1, with D perhaps matching TRBD1 or TRBD2 (5 bases each). The CDR3 is made up of 13 amino acids. V was cut by 5 bases and J by 8 bases, with 16 bases left in between. CDR1 is SQVTM, CDR2 ANQGSEA, per germline.

The V and J genes are TRBV9 and TRBJ2-3, with D unclear. Germline loops: CDR1 SGDLS, CDR2 YYNGEE. V was cut by 0 bases and J by 2 bases, with 7 bases left in between. The CDR3 has 14 residues. CDR3 in amino acids: CASSVVAATDTQYF. In DNA form, the CDR3 reads TGTGCCAGCAGCGTAGTGGCGGCCACAGATACGCAGTATTTT.

The chain uses TRBV10-3 and TRBJ2-7; 9 nucleotides line up with TRBD1. J lost 6 bases, V lost 5 bases, and 8 bases had no gene match. The CDR3 totals 14 residues. Per germline, CDR1 ENHRY and CDR2 SYGVKD. This chain's CDR3 is CAISPGTGLIEQYF. The CDR3 coding sequence is TGTGCCATCAGTCCCGGGACAGGGCTAATCGAGCAGTACTTC.

The chain is built from TRBV6-5 and TRBJ2-7; possible D gene TRBD2, 6 bases. Germline values: CDR1 MNHEY, CDR2 SVGAGI. This CDR3 is 14 amino acids long. V was shortened by 0 bases and J by 7 bases, with 13 bases between the two germline ends. In DNA, the CDR3 is TGTGCCAGCAGTTACTCGGAGGGTACGAGGGAGCAGTACTTC. It codes for CASSYSEGTREQYF.

The chain combines TRBV29-1 with TRBJ1-4; a possible D gene is TRBD1 (5 bases). Trimming took off 5 bases at V and 2 bases at J, with 6 bases between the two ends. Germline CDR1 is SQVTM and CDR2 is ANQGSEA. This CDR3 is built from 12 residues. CDR3 coding DNA: TGCAGCGTTCCAGGGACTAATGAAAAACTGTTTTTT. Its protein product is CSVPGTNEKLFF.

In this sample, this clone turned up once. The chain is built from TRBV2 and TRBJ2-7; D might be TRBD2 (5 bases). Germline lookup yields CDR1 SNHLY and CDR2 FYNNEI. Trimming shortened V by 6 bases and J by 2 bases, and 14 bases separated the two germline ends. The CDR3 is made up of 14 amino acids. The CDR3 DNA sequence: TGTGCCAGCAGGACGGACTGGACCCCCTACGAGCAGTACTTC. Residues: CASRTDWTPYEQYF.

The rearrangement uses TRBV28 and TRBJ1-5, with TRBD1 identical over 7 bases. With 6 bases clipped from V and 0 bases from J, the junction kept 8 bases outside the gene matches. Per the germline V gene, CDR1 is MDHEN and CDR2 is SYDVKM. The CDR3 totals 16 residues. The CDR3 coding sequence is TGTGCCAGCAGGCCCGGGACAGAGTTTAGCAATCAGCCCCAGCATTTT. Protein: CASRPGTEFSNQPQHF. Combining the CDR3 with reference TRBV28 and TRBJ1-5 gives the whole variable domain DVKVTQSSRYLVKRTGEKVFLECVQDMDHENMFWYRQDPGLGLRLIYFSYDVKMKEKGDIPEGYSVSREKKERFSLILESASTNQTSMYLCASRPGTEFSNQPQHFGDGTRLSIL.

V and J are TRBV2 and TRBJ1-1, with 8 positions matching TRBD1. The CDR3 is 13 amino acids. The germline V gene encodes CDR1 SNHLY and CDR2 FYNNEI. V shed 6 bases and J 8 bases; nucleotides not matched to a gene: 8. As DNA, the CDR3 is TGTGCCAGCAGCATGACAGGGGCGGCCGAAGCTTTCTTT. Its translation is CASSMTGAAEAFF.

This clone was observed a single time. This chain connects TRBV7-2 to TRBJ2-3; D remains ambiguous. The CDR3 loop spans 12 amino acids. Germline V CDR1 and CDR2: SGHTA, FQGNSA. Trimming pared 4 bases from V and 4 bases from J, leaving 6 bases between. CDR3 region: CASSSEADTQYF. CDR3 DNA: TGTGCCAGCAGCTCAGAAGCAGATACGCAGTATTTT.

For the CDR3, the DNA is TGTGCCAGCAGTTTAGGCCTGGGACTCAACACTGAAGCTTTCTTT. Amino acids: CASSLGLGLNTEAFF. This chain links TRBV27 with TRBJ1-1; D is perhaps TRBD1 (5 bases). Germline V gene lookup returns CDR1 MNHEY and CDR2 SMNVEV (reference sequence). CDR3 length: 15 residues. V was clipped by 2 bases and J by 2 bases, with 12 bases between them.

The V and J genes are TRBV27 and TRBJ2-5; 13 bases agree with TRBD2. J lost 7 bases, V lost 5 bases, and 13 bases had no gene match. The CDR3 loop spans 17 amino acids. Germline V gives CDR1 MNHEY, CDR2 SMNVEV (reference sequence). The CDR3 region has the DNA TGTGCCAGCAGTCTAACTCCGGGACTAGCGGGACGGGGGACCCAGTACTTC. Translated: CASSLTPGLAGRGTQYF.

The chain has TRBV15 and TRBJ2-7; tentative D call: TRBD1 (6 bases). The ends were cut back, 5 bases at V and 7 bases at J, with 12 bases in the middle. CDR1 is LNHNV, CDR2 YYDKDF, per germline (reference sequence). The length of the CDR3 is 12 residues. In DNA form, the CDR3 reads TGTGCCACCAGCGGGGGCGAGGTTGAGCAGTACTTC. This translates into CATSGGEVEQYF.

V is TRBV29-1 and J is TRBJ1-1; D remains unclear. Per the germline V gene, CDR1 is SQVTM and CDR2 is ANQGSEA. Trimming shortened V by 8 bases and J by 1 base, and 17 bases separated the two germline ends. This CDR3 contains 14 residues. CDR3 sequence reads: CSPRLAGSNTEAFF. The CDR3 region has the DNA TGCAGCCCCAGGCTTGCGGGGTCGAACACTGAAGCTTTCTTT.

The chain couples TRBV27 to TRBJ2-1; TRBD2 matches 7 bases. V shed 0 bases and J 9 bases; nucleotides not matched to a gene: 5. The CDR3 extends over 14 amino acids. In germline, CDR1 is MNHEY, CDR2 SMNVEV (reference sequence). CDR3 nucleotide sequence: TGTGCCAGCAGTTTATCCTCGACTAGCACTGAGCAGTTCTTC. Its translation is CASSLSSTSTEQFF.

The chain recombines TRBV28 with TRBJ2-3; 7 bases line up with TRBD2. Germline V gene data show CDR1 as MDHEN and CDR2 as SYDVKM. The CDR3 runs 14 residues. Unmatched junction bases numbered 6, after V lost 8 bases and J lost 1 base. CDR3 sequence reads: CASEGRGGTDTQYF. CDR3 DNA sequence: TGTGCCAGCGAAGGGAGGGGAGGCACAGATACGCAGTATTTT.

The rearrangement joins TRBV27 to TRBJ1-1, with 10 positions matching TRBD1. The ends lost 6 bases at V and 6 bases at J; junction bases unmatched: 13. Per germline, CDR1 MNHEY and CDR2 SMNVEV (reference sequence). This CDR3 contains 16 residues. The DNA of the CDR3 is TGTGCCAGCAGCCCCGACAGGGGGCCCCAGAGGTCTGAAGCTTTCTTT. Protein: CASSPDRGPQRSEAFF.

The chain recombines TRBV9 with TRBJ2-1; 16 bases map to TRBD2. The CDR3 extends over 17 amino acids. CDR1 and CDR2 from the germline V gene are SGDLS and YYNGEE. V shed 0 bases and J 8 bases; nucleotides not matched to a gene: 5. In nucleotides, the CDR3 is TGTGCCAGCAGCGTAGCTGAGGGACTAGCGGGAGGGCATGAGCAGTTCTTC. Protein product: CASSVAEGLAGGHEQFF.